The present entry profiles one T cell receptor beta chain with its context. Regarding time point: after dendritic cell vaccination, including at tumor progression/relapse. The length of the CDR3 is 16 residues. V was clipped by 6 bases and J by 4 bases; unmatched bases: 10. Germline loops: CDR1 KGHSH, CDR2 LQKENI. The data are from a study of glioma-infiltrating T cells after dendritic cell vaccination. Looking at the study overall: Autologous tumor lysate was loaded overnight onto monocyte-derived dendritic cells grown about 7 days with IL-4 and GM-CSF.

The primer mix had 60 V beta and 13 J beta primers. The assay was immunoSEQ multiplex PCR, and TCRdb's table has in-frame clones only and misses some. Of about 65,000 clones in the sample, around 86% were seen once. The chain links TRBV18 to TRBJ2-2; 8 nucleotides agree with TRBD2. The receptor comes from a human donor with glioblastoma. The sample was blood, taken after dendritic cell vaccination. The CDR3 here is CASSPTSGDGTGELFF. CDR3 nucleotides: TGTGCCAGCTCCCCAACTAGCGGCGACGGCACCGGGGAGCTGTTTTTT.